The entry that follows covers one T cell receptor beta chain sequence. One junction end disagrees with the germline gene, perhaps due to a read error. The data belong to a study of response to subunit inactivated influenza vaccine. TCRdb re-analysed the RT-PCR reads in MiXCR, keeping a single row per CDR3 protein. Found here are more than 550,000 distinct CDR3 sequences, around 11% of them singletons; the top ten hold 10%. The germline gives CDR1 MDHEN, CDR2 SYDVKM. The CDR3 sequence is 16 residues long. The sample here was PBMCs from blood, taken on the day of vaccination. This clonotype originated in a man aged 50 to 60 who received an inactivated influenza vaccine. V gene TRBV28 combines with J gene TRBJ2-7; 10 bases are a match to TRBD1. CDR3 DNA sequence: TGTGCCAGCAGTCCGTGGGGAGGGACAGGGGTCTACGAGCAGAACTTC. It is translated as CASSPWGGTGVYEQNF.